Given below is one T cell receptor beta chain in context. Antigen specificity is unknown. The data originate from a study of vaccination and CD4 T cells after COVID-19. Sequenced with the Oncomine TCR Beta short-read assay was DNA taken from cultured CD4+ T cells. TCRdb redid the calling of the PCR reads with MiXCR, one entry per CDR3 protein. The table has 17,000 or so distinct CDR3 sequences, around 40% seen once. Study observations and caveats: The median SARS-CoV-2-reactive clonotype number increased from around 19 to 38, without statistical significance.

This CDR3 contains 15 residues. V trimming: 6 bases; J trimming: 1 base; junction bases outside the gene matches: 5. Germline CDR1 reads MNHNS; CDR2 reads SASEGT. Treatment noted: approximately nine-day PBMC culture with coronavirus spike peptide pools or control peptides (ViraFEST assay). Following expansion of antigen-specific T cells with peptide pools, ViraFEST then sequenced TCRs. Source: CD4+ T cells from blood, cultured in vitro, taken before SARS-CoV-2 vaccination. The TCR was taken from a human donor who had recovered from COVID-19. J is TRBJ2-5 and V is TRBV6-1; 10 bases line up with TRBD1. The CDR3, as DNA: TGTGCCAGCAGCCGGACAGGGGGGGCCCAAGAGACCCAGTACTTC. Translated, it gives CASSRTGGAQETQYF.